This T cell receptor beta chain was sequenced during a study of monozygotic twins with inflammatory bowel disease (dated by TCRdb to between 2018 and 2020). For the wider study: The complete study included roughly 30 monozygotic twin pairs: 19 IBD-discordant Danish pairs and nine German pairs, of which four were IBD-concordant and five were IBD-discordant. Each individual had, on average, about 151 000 unique TCRalpha sequences and 181 000 unique TCRbeta sequences available for analysis. The search for disease-associated traits relied mainly on comparing IBD patients with their genetically identical healthy co-twins within discordant pairs.

Library preparation used 5' RACE. The input for every TCR library was around 4,000 ng of total RNA. For each sample, cDNA synthesis was carried out in eight separate reactions using SMARTScribe reverse transcriptase. During cDNA synthesis, unique molecular identifiers containing a 6-nucleotide sample barcode were introduced by template switching. TCRalpha and TCRbeta cDNA was amplified in two nested PCRs of about 17 and 10 cycles, and bead purification was carried out after each PCR. Before amplification, the cDNA was treated with uracil DNA-glycosylase and purified using the QIAquick PCR purification kit. The second PCR was the step at which Illumina TruSeq-compatible adapters and sample-specific barcodes were added. TapeStation and Qubit were used to check library quality and concentration, and about 5.2 ng of each library went into the pool. The pooled libraries were sequenced with 2 x 100 bp reads and custom sequencing primers on an Illumina HiSeq2500 single-index Rapid Run. Regarding the original processing steps: UMI-based consensus assembly with MiGEC version 1.2.6 was used to correct PCR and sequencing errors. MiXCR version 2.1.1 was used to carry out V(D)J alignment, clonotype assembly and CDR3 extraction. To normalise gene usage, clonotype sharing and MAIT/NKT TCR abundance, the top 1000, 10 000 and 20 000 clonotypes in each sample were analysed. After downsampling to 27 000 UMIs, diversity was calculated as the inverse Simpson index using the vegan R package. Paired Mann-Whitney U tests were applied to discordant twin pairs, with Benjamini-Hochberg correction for multiple testing. The reads went through TCRdb reprocessing, and each CDR3 protein sequence gets one entry with no DNA. These V and J calls originate from TCRdb's pipeline instead of the authors' own analysis. This sample's table has entries for 400,000 or so distinct CDR3 sequences. The ten largest account for 2.4% of the sample.

Paper-wide results and their limitations: No difference in repertoire similarity was observed between concordant and discordant twins, possibly owing to limited statistical power. Compared with healthy twins, IBD patients shared fewer clonotypes with other individuals, and the difference was most pronounced in patients with signs of disease activity. Different T cell subtypes could not be distinguished in the analysis. The results gave no support for a single strong signal or clonotype linked to IBD. Differing immunosuppressive treatments among patients may have added background noise and inter-individual variability to the repertoires. TCRbeta repertoire diversity, by inverse Simpson index, was decreased in IBD patients compared with their healthy co-twins.

Points on this clonotype: The antigen it binds to is not known.

From each donor, an approximately 2.5 ml peripheral blood sample was collected into PAXgene tubes and stored at -80 degrees C. Without T cell sorting, total RNA was isolated from whole blood using the PAXgene blood miRNA kit on an automated QIAcube. Deep TCRalpha and TCRbeta repertoire profiling with unique molecular barcoding was performed on peripheral blood of monozygotic twin pairs concordant or discordant for inflammatory bowel disease. Smoking habits were recorded for all twin pairs, and each individual was classified as a current, former or never smoker. The receptor comes from a human donor with ulcerative colitis or Crohn's disease, or a healthy co-twin of an affected twin (not recorded which). The sample comprised blood.

The encoded CDR3 is CASMLLGADTQYF. This sequence uses TRBV19 and TRBJ2-3; TCRdb lists TRBD1, though no DNA is available to test this call. From the cysteine up to the phenylalanine, the CDR3 has a length of 13 residues. No DNA was logged. The germline V gene (reference sequence) gives CDR1 as LNHDA and CDR2 as SQIVND.